Presented here are 4 T cell receptor beta chains from one specimen sequenced in a study of CD8 T cells in ankylosing spondylitis. In TCRdb, the 5' RACE reads were re-called with MiXCR into one record per CDR3 protein. This repertoire shows 200,000 to 300,000 distinct CDR3 sequences, around 10% found once; its top ten account for 6% to 8.5%. Sequencing was done on a sample of blood, either unsorted or a sorted T cell fraction (not recorded which). These TCRs come from a male donor with ankylosing spondylitis or in good health (not recorded which).

Many counts were recorded for this clonotype. The V call is TRBV6-5, the J call TRBJ2-5; 7 bases are a match to TRBD1. The CDR3 spans 15 residues. With 6 bases clipped from V and 2 bases from J, the junction kept 9 bases outside the gene matches. Per germline, CDR1 MNHEY and CDR2 SVGAGI. As DNA, the CDR3 is TGTGCCAGCAGAGCTCGGGACAGCCTTCAAGAGACCCAGTACTTC. It codes for CASRARDSLQETQYF.

This clonotype was counted ten times or more. The V call is TRBV6-1, the J call TRBJ1-1, with 7 bases aligning to TRBD1. The V segment lost 0 bases and the J segment 4 bases; nucleotides outside the gene matches: 5. The CDR3 has 15 residues. Germline V CDR1 and CDR2: MNHNS, SASEGT. The CDR3 DNA reads TGTGCCAGCAGTGAAGCCACAGGGGAGGGCACTGAAGCTTTCTTT. It specifies CASSEATGEGTEAFF.

A note on this clonotype: A read error may produce the germline difference seen at one junction end. The chain combines TRBV6-5 with TRBJ1-3; D is ambiguous. Per germline, CDR1 MNHEY and CDR2 SVGAGI. CDR3 length equals 10 residues. CDR3 sequence: CASSYIQFCF. As DNA, the CDR3 is TGTGCCAGCAGTTATATTCAGTTTTGTTTT.

By share, this clonotype ranks as medium-sized (0.01 to 0.1%). The CDR3, as DNA: TGCAGTGCTAGAGATATAGACCATACTAACTATGGCTACACCTTC. It is translated as CSARDIDHTNYGYTF. The rearrangement links TRBV20-1 to TRBJ1-2; D is undetermined. The V end lost 0 bases, the J end lost 0 bases, and 11 bases lay between the germline ends. CDR3 size: 15 residues. Germline lookup yields CDR1 DFQATT and CDR2 SNEGSKA (reference sequence).